The clone carrying this T cell receptor (beta chain) is a singleton in its sample. Its matching antigen is unknown. The junction and the germline gene differ at one end; a read error may be behind it. This record belongs to a study of vaccination and CD4 T cells after COVID-19. Study information: Comprising six males and four females, the convalescent participants counted two Hispanic individuals among them.

As to treatment: roughly 10-day PBMC culture with coronavirus spike peptide pools or control peptides (ViraFEST assay). Negative selection was the method that isolated CD4+ T cells after ten to eleven days of culture. The Oncomine TCR Beta short-read assay sequenced DNA from cultured CD4+ T cells. CD4+ T cells were cultured, and genomic DNA was extracted from them. MiXCR was run by TCRdb on the PCR reads, yielding one entry per CDR3 protein. The data contain 3,500 to 4,500 distinct CDR3 sequences, around 16% of them singletons. Germline CDR1 DFQATT, CDR2 SNEGSKA (reference sequence). The CDR3 is made up of 15 amino acids.

The specimen sequenced was CD4+ T cells from blood, cultured in vitro. V and J are TRBV20-1 and TRBJ2-1, with D possibly matching TRBD1 (5 bases). The receptor was isolated from a human donor who had recovered from COVID-19. Written as DNA, the CDR3 is TGCAGTGCTAGAGATTTCAGGGATTCCTGCAATGAGCAGTTCTTC. It yields the protein CSARDFRDSCNEQFF.